This TCR beta chain came from a study of low-dose radiotherapy and immunotherapy resistance in tumors. Background on the study: Members of Cohort 2 were treated with 1 Gy per fraction every two weeks; their total was 13 Gy over 26 weeks. For four cycles from cycle 1 day 1, patients took 300 mg oral aspirin daily.

The time point denotes: before trial treatment. Advanced solid tumors lacking tumor-infiltrating lymphocytes were present in eligible patients. CDR3 length: 13 amino acids. With 3 bases removed from V and 4 bases from J, the gap between germline ends came to 8 bases. TRAV- and TRBV-specific primers primed first-strand cDNA, covering alpha and beta chains. The authors ran about 20 PCR cycles to amplify TCRs with a constant-region primer and V-primer adapter. MiXCR was run by TCRdb on the reads, yielding one entry per CDR3 protein. The sample shows under 90,000 distinct CDR3 sequences, 30% to 40% of them seen only once.

V is TRBV12-3 or TRBV12-4 and J is TRBJ2-3; D call uncertain. The sequencing here drew on PBMCs, taken before treatment. This clonotype was obtained from a female donor with ovarian cancer. The CDR3 protein is CASSFLAADTQYF. The CDR3 region has the DNA TGTGCCAGCAGTTTTCTGGCAGCAGATACGCAGTATTTT.